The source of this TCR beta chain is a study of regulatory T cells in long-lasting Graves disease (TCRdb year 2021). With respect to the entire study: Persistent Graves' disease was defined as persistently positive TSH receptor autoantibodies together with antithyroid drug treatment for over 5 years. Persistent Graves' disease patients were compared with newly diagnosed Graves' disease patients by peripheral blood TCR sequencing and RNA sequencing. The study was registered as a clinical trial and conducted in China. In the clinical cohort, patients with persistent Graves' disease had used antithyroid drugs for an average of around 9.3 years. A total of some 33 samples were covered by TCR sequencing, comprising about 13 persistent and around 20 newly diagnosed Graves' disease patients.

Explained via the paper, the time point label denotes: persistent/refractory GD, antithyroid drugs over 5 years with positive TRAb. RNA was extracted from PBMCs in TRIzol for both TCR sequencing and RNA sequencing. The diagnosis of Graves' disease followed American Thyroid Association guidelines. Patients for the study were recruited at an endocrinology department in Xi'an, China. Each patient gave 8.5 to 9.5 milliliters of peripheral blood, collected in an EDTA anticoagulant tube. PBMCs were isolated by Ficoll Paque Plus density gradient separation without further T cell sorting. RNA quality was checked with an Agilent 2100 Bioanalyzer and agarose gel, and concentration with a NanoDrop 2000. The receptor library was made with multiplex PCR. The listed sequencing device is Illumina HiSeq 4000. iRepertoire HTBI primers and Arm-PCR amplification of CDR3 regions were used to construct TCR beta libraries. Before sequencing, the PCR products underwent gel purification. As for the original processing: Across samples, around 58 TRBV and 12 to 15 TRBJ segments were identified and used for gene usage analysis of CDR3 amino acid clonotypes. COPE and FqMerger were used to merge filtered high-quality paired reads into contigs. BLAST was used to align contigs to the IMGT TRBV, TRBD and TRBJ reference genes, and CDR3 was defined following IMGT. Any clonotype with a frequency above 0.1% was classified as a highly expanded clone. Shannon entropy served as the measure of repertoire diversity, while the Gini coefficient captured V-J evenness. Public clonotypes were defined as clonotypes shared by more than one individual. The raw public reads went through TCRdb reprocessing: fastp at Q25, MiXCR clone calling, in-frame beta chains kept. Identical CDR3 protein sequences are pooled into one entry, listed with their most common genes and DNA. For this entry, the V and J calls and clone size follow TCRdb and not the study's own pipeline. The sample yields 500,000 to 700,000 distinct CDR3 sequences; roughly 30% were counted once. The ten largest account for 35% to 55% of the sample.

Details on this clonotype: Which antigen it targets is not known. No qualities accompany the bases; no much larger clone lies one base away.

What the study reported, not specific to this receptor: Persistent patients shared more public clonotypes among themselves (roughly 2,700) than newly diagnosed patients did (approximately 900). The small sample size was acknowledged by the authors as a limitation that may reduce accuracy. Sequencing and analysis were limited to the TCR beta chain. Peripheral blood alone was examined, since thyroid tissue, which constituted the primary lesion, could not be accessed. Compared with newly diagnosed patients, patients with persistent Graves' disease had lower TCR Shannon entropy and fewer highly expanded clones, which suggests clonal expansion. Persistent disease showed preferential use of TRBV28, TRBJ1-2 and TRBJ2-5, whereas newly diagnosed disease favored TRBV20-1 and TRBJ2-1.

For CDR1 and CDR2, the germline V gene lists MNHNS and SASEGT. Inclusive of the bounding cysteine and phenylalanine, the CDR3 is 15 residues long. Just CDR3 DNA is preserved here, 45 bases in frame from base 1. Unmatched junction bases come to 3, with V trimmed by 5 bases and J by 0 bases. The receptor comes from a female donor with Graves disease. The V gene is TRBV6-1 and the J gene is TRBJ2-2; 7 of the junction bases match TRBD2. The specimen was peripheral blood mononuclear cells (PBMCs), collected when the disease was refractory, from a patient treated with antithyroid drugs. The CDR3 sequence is CASSTGTTNTGELFF. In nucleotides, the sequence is TGTGCCAGCAGTACCGGGACTACGAACACCGGGGAGCTGTTTTTT.